Each of the 20 T cell receptor beta chains below was sequenced from the same sample in a study of the immune and genomic landscape of osteosarcoma. The assay was immunoSEQ multiplex PCR, and TCRdb's table has in-frame clones only and misses some. The data contain about 4,600 clones, roughly 70% of them singletons. Primary, local recurrence and metastasis osteosarcoma tumors were taken after treatment from poor-prognosis patients. Source material: osteosarcoma tumor tissue from the femur. These receptors were collected from a human donor with osteosarcoma.

The J gene is TRBJ2-5, the V gene TRBV6-1; 12 nucleotides line up with TRBD2. V lost 4 bases and J lost 4; bases outside the gene matches: 4. The CDR3 runs to 15 residues. The germline CDR1 and CDR2 sequences are MNHNS and SASEGT. CDR3 nucleotides: TGTGCCAGCAGTGGACTAGCGGGAGACCGAGAGACCCAGTACTTC. Protein: CASSGLAGDRETQYF.

This clone was observed a handful of times. Other nucleotide sequences from this sample produce the same CDR3. The chain is built from TRBV5-1 and TRBJ1-3; D unclear. Between the trimmed V and J ends, which lost 0 bases and 7 bases, there was a span of 8 bases. There are 13 residues in the CDR3. CDR1 is SGHRS and CDR2 is YFSETQ in the germline V gene. CDR3 coding DNA: TGCGCCAGCAGCTTGGATCTGGGCAACACCATATATTTT. Protein sequence: CASSLDLGNTIYF.

V and J are TRBV2 and TRBJ1-1; D not resolved. This CDR3 has 15 residues. V lost 0 bases, J lost 2 bases, and 10 bases lay in between. Germline V gene lookup returns CDR1 SNHLY and CDR2 FYNNEI. CDR3 region: CASSEAAIANTEAFF. The CDR3 region has the DNA TGTGCCAGCAGTGAAGCAGCAATTGCAAACACTGAAGCTTTCTTT.

The chain joins TRBV27 to TRBJ1-2, with D unclear. V lost 5 bases to trimming and J lost 8 bases, with 15 bases between them. Germline loops: CDR1 MNHEY, CDR2 SMNVEV (reference sequence). The CDR3 is 13 amino acids. The CDR3 loop is CASSPWGAGGYTF. Written as DNA, the CDR3 is TGTGCCAGCAGTCCATGGGGTGCTGGGGGCTACACCTTC.

This chain uses TRBV5-8 with TRBJ2-5; TRBD2 agrees at 14 bases. This CDR3 has 15 amino acids. Germline values: CDR1 SGHTS, CDR2 YDEGEE. With V trimmed by 3 bases and J by 4 bases, 2 bases remained unmatched. CDR3 sequence reads: CASSSGLAGGETQYF. The DNA of the CDR3 is TGTGCCAGCAGCTCCGGACTAGCGGGAGGAGAGACCCAGTACTTC.

This clone was counted a single time. The genes are TRBV28 and TRBJ2-5; TRBD1 aligns across 7 bases. The germline CDR1 and CDR2 sequences are MDHEN and SYDVKM. Trimming cost V 4 bases and J 5 bases; bases outside gene matches: 10. CDR3 length: 15 amino acids. CDR3 residues: CASSSPSTGSETQYF. The CDR3 DNA is TGTGCCAGCAGTTCCCCATCGACAGGGTCGGAGACCCAGTACTTC.

The chain couples TRBV7-8 to TRBJ2-2; TRBD1 agrees at 8 bases. This CDR3 spans 15 amino acids. Trimming took 3 bases from V and 7 from J; bases not matched to a gene: 7. The V gene's germline CDR1 is SGHVS and CDR2 FQNEAQ. The CDR3 nucleotides read TGTGCCAGCAGCTTTGGCAGGGGGCTTATCGGGGAGCTGTTTTTT. It translates to CASSFGRGLIGELFF.

The J gene is TRBJ1-1, the V gene TRBV5-4; D gene uncertain. Germline CDR1 reads SGHNT; CDR2 reads YYREEE (reference sequence). This CDR3 is built from 13 residues. The V end was cut by 2 bases, the J end by 2 bases, with 7 bases between. The CDR3 here is CASSFSANTEAFF. CDR3 DNA sequence: TGTGCCAGCAGCTTTTCTGCCAACACTGAAGCTTTCTTT.

V usage is TRBV7-2 and J usage is TRBJ2-2; D gene ambiguous. Trimming removed 4 bases from V and 1 base from J, with 7 bases in between. CDR3 length: 14 amino acids. CDR1 and CDR2 from the germline V gene are SGHTA and FQGNSA. CDR3: CASSSSMNTGELFF. The CDR3 coding sequence is TGTGCCAGCAGCTCCAGCATGAACACCGGGGAGCTGTTTTTT.

The V gene is TRBV29-1, the J gene TRBJ2-7, with 9 bases that match TRBD1. The V gene end was trimmed by 7 bases and the J gene end by 1 base; junction bases not matched to a gene: 5. The CDR3 has 13 residues. CDR1 and CDR2 (germline): SQVTM, ANQGSEA. DNA for the CDR3: TGCAGCGCCAGGGGACAGGGATCCTACGAGCAGTACTTC. Amino acid sequence: CSARGQGSYEQYF.

This clone was observed a handful of times. The chain has TRBV19 and TRBJ2-7, with TRBD1 matching over 9 bases. Germline CDR1 is LNHDA and CDR2 is SQIVND (reference sequence). V shed 5 bases and J 5 bases; nucleotides not matched to a gene: 10. This CDR3 is 15 amino acids long. In nucleotides, the CDR3 is TGTGCCAGTAGTTTCCGGGACAGGGTCCCCCACGAGCAGTACTTC. Amino acids: CASSFRDRVPHEQYF.

This clone was observed a handful of times. The V call is TRBV6-6, the J call TRBJ1-2; D remains unclear. Germline CDR1 and CDR2: MNHNY and SVGAGI (reference sequence). Trimming removed 3 bases from V and 5 bases from J, with 10 bases in between. The CDR3 sequence is 13 residues long. CDR3: CASSYEGDYGYTF. The CDR3 nucleotides read TGTGCCAGCAGTTATGAGGGTGATTATGGCTACACCTTC.

J is TRBJ2-5 and V is TRBV19; D might be TRBD1 (5 bases). Germline values: CDR1 LNHDA, CDR2 SQIVND (reference sequence). Trimming removed 6 bases from V and 2 bases from J, with 13 bases in between. The CDR3 consists of 14 residues. CDR3 DNA: TGTGCCAGTAGCGAATTAGACAGTCAAGAGACCCAGTACTTC. As protein: CASSELDSQETQYF. Full variable domain (outside the CDR3, taken from reference TRBV19 and TRBJ2-5): DGGITQSPKYLFRKEGQNVTLSCEQNLNHDAMYWYRQDPGQGLRLIYYSQIVNDFQKGDIAEGYSVSREKKESFPLTVTSAQKNPTAFYLCASSELDSQETQYFGPGTRLLVL.

This clone was observed a handful of times. This chain uses TRBV4-1 with TRBJ1-1; D unresolved. This CDR3 comprises 15 residues. Trimming shortened V by 0 bases and J by 1 base, and 9 bases separated the two germline ends. Germline loops: CDR1 MGHRA, CDR2 YSYEKL. This chain's CDR3 is CASSQDGSRNTEAFF. The CDR3 region has the DNA TGCGCCAGCAGCCAAGATGGCTCTCGGAACACTGAAGCTTTCTTT.

The chain couples TRBV6-5 to TRBJ2-3, with TRBD1 matching over 9 bases. J lost 4 bases, V lost 5 bases, and 7 bases had no gene match. The CDR3 sequence is 15 residues long. Germline lookup yields CDR1 MNHEY and CDR2 SVGAGI. The CDR3 loop is CASSPGGQGADTQYF. The CDR3 nucleotides read TGTGCCAGCAGTCCGGGGGGACAGGGCGCAGATACGCAGTATTTT.

The rearrangement links TRBV6-5 to TRBJ2-2; 8 nucleotides line up with TRBD2. V lost 0 bases, J lost 3 bases, and 3 bases stayed unmatched. The germline V gene encodes CDR1 MNHEY and CDR2 SVGAGI. This CDR3 spans 16 amino acids. The DNA for the CDR3 is TGTGCCAGCAGTTACTCAGCGGGAGCGTACACCGGGGAGCTGTTTTTT. It specifies CASSYSAGAYTGELFF.

The chain has TRBV13 and TRBJ2-7; 9 positions match TRBD1. Unmatched junction bases numbered 4, after V lost 4 bases and J lost 3 bases. From germline, CDR1 is PRHDT and CDR2 FYEKMQ (reference sequence). This CDR3 has 14 residues. The CDR3 here is CASSSGTGFYEQYF. The CDR3 DNA sequence: TGTGCCAGCAGCTCCGGGACAGGGTTCTACGAGCAGTACTTC.

The chain is built from TRBV6-1 and TRBJ2-7; weak D call: TRBD2 (6 bases). Germline CDR1 MNHNS, CDR2 SASEGT. V gave up 6 bases and J gave up 6 bases, with 15 bases separating them. The CDR3 is made up of 13 amino acids. The CDR3 reads CASSAAGLGEQYF. The CDR3 DNA reads as TGTGCCAGCAGCGCCGCGGGGTTGGGCGAGCAGTACTTC.

The chain recombines TRBV28 with TRBJ1-1; a weak D match, TRBD1 (5 bases). The CDR3 length is 15 residues. Per the germline V gene, CDR1 is MDHEN and CDR2 is SYDVKM. With 3 bases removed from V and 6 bases from J, the gap between germline ends came to 17 bases. CDR3 DNA: TGTGCCAGCAGTTTTTCGAGGGGTTCTGGTCCTGAAGCTTTCTTT. This codes for CASSFSRGSGPEAFF.

The rearrangement links TRBV4-2 to TRBJ2-5; D gene ambiguous. Trimming removed 0 bases from V and 5 bases from J, with 10 bases in between. The CDR3 spans 14 residues. Germline values: CDR1 LGHNA, CDR2 YNFKEQ. The CDR3 protein is CASSQERVGETQYF. In nucleotides, the CDR3 is TGTGCCAGCAGCCAAGAAAGGGTCGGGGAGACCCAGTACTTC.